This T cell receptor beta chain is drawn from a study of blood T cell repertoires in COVID-19. On the study more broadly: Sites across the United States, Italy and Spain contributed samples from acute and convalescent COVID-19.

In the source study's methods: Estimation of nucleated cell counts relied on the amplification of reference gene primers. Sequencing used immunoSEQ multiplex PCR; TCRdb keeps in-frame clones, though not all of them. The V and J calls and clone size come from that table; D and trimming were worked out from the DNA. Of around 160,000 clones listed, 88% are singletons. The cohort comprised adults aged 18 to 89 years residing in approximately 22 US areas. The sequence derives from a woman in her twenties or thirties with acute COVID-19. What was sequenced was PBMCs or T cells enriched from blood (not recorded which).

The CDR3 coding sequence is TGTGCCAGTAGCCGGGGACAGGGGAACACTGAAGCTTTCTTT. Its protein product is CASSRGQGNTEAFF. This sequence joins TRBV19 and TRBJ1-1; 9 bases are a match to TRBD1. Unmatched junction bases numbered 3, after V lost 6 bases and J lost 1 base. The CDR3 length is 14 residues. Germline-derived CDR1 and CDR2 are LNHDA and SQIVND (reference sequence).